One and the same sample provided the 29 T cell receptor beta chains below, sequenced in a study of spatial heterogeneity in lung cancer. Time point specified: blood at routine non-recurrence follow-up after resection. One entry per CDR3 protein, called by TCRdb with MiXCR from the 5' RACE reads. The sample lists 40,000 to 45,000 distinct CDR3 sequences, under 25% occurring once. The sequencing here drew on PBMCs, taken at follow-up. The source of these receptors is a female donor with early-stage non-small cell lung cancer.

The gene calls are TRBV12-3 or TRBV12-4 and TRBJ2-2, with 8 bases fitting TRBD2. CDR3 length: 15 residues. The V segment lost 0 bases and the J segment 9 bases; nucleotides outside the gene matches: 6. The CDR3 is CASSLAGGRNWELFF. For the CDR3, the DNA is TGTGCCAGCAGTTTAGCGGGCGGGAGGAACTGGGAGCTGTTTTTT.

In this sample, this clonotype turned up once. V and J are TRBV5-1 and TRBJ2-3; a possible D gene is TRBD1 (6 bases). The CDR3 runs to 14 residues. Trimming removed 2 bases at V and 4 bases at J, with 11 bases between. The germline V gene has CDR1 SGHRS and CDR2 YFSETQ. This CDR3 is CASSFTGYSDTQYF. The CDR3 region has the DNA TGCGCCAGCAGCTTTACAGGGTACTCAGATACGCAGTATTTT.

CDR3 sequence (DNA): TGTGCCAGCAGCTCGGACCAGTACGAGCAGTACGTC. As protein: CASSSDQYEQYV. V and J are TRBV7-9 and TRBJ2-7; no clear D gene. V was pared by 4 bases and J by 4 bases, with 8 bases between. CDR1 is SEHNR and CDR2 is FQNEAQ in the germline V gene (reference sequence). The CDR3 is 12 residues long.

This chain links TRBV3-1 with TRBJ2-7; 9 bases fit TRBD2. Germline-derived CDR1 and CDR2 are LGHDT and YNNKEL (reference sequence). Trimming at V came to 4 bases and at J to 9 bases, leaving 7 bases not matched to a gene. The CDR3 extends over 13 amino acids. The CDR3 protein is CASSPSSGEGQYV. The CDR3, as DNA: TGTGCCAGCAGCCCCTCTAGCGGGGAAGGGCAGTACGTC.

The chain's CDR3 is CASNPWEDTGELFF. CDR3 nucleotides: TGTGCCAGCAACCCATGGGAGGATACCGGGGAGCTGTTTTTT. The V call is TRBV7-2, the J call TRBJ2-2, with a tentative D call TRBD2 (6 bases). Germline V gives CDR1 SGHTA, CDR2 FQGNSA. The CDR3 is 14 residues long. V was clipped by 7 bases and J by 5 bases, with 14 bases between them.

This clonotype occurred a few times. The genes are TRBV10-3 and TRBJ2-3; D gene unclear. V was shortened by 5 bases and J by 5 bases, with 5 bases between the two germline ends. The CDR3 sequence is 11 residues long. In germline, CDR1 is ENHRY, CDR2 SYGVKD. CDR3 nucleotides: TGTGCCATCAGTTTTAAAGATACGCAGTATTTT. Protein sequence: CAISFKDTQYF.

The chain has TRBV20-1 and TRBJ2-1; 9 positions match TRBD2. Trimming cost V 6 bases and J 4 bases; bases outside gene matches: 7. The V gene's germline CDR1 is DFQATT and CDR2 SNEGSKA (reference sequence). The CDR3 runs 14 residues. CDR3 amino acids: CSARRLAVYNEQFF. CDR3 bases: TGCAGTGCAAGACGACTAGCGGTTTACAATGAGCAGTTCTTC.

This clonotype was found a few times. The CDR3 region has the DNA TGTGCCAGCAGCCCCTGGGCCTACCGCACAGATACGCAGTATTTT. Amino acid sequence: CASSPWAYRTDTQYF. The rearrangement uses TRBV14 and TRBJ2-3; D gene ambiguous. Trimming removed 4 bases from V and 1 base from J, with 12 bases in between. Looked up from germline, CDR1 is SGHDN and CDR2 is FVKESK. The CDR3 totals 15 residues.

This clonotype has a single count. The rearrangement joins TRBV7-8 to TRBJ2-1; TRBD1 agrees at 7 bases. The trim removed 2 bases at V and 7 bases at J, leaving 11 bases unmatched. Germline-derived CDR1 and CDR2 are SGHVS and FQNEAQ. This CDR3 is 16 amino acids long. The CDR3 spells CASSLSRPGGINEQFF. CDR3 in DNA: TGTGCCAGCAGCTTAAGCCGGCCAGGGGGAATAAATGAGCAGTTCTTC. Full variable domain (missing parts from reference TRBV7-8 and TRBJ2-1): GAGVSQSPRYKVAKRGQDVALRCDPISGHVSLFWYQQALGQGPEFLTYFQNEAQLDKSGLPSDRFFAERPEGSVSTLKIQRTQQEDSAVYLCASSLSRPGGINEQFFGPGTRLTVL.

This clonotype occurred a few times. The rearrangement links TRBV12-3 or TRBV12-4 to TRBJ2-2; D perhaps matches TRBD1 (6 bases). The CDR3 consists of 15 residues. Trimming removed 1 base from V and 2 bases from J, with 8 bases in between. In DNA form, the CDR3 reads TGTGCCAGCAGTTTAGTCAGGGGTAACACCGGGGAGCTGTTTTTT. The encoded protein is CASSLVRGNTGELFF.

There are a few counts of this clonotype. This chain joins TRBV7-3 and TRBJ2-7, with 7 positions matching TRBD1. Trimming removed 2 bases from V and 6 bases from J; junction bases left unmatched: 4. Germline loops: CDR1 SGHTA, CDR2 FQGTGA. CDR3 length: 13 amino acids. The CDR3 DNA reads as TGTGCCAGCAGCTTACAGGGGGTAGGCGAGCAGTACTTC. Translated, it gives CASSLQGVGEQYF.

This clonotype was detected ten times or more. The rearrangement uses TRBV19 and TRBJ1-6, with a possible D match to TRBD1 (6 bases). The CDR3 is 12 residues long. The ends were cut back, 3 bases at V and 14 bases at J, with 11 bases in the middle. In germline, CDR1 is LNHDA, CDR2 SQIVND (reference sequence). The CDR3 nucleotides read TGTGCCAGTAGTATTTTGGGGGCTTCCCTCCACTTT. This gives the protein CASSILGASLHF.

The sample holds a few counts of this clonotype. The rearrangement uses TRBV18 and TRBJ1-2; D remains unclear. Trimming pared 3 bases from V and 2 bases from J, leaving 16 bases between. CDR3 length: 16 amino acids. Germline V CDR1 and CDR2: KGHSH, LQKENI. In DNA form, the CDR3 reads TGTGCCAGCTCACCCAACAACATAGGGTCCAACTATGGCTACACCTTC. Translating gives CASSPNNIGSNYGYTF.

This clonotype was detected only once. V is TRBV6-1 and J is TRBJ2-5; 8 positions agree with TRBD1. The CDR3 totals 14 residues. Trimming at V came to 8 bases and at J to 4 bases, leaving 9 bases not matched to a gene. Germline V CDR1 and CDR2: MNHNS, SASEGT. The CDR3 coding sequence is TGTGCCAGCTCTATACAGGGGGAAAGAGAGACCCAGTACTTC. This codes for CASSIQGERETQYF.

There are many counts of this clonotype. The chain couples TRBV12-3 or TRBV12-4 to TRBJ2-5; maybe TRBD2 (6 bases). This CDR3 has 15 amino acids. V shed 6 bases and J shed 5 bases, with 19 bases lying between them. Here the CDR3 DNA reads TGTGCCAGCAGCCCACCGGGACTCTTGGGGGAGACCCAGTACTTC. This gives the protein CASSPPGLLGETQYF.

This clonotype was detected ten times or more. The chain's CDR3 is CASSLTGTGLTPLHF. CDR3 bases: TGTGCCAGCAGTTTAACCGGGACAGGGTTAACCCCCCTCCACTTT. V and J are TRBV27 and TRBJ1-6; 9 bases are shared with TRBD1. The CDR3 spans 15 residues. The V segment lost 2 bases and the J segment 13 bases; nucleotides outside the gene matches: 9. The V gene's germline CDR1 is MNHEY and CDR2 SMNVEV (reference sequence).

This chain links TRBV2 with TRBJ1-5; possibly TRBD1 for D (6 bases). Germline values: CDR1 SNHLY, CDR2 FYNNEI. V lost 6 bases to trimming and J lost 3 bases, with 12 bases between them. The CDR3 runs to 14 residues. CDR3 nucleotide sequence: TGTGCCAGCAGCCTCACAGGGATCAATCAGCCCCAGCATTTT. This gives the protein CASSLTGINQPQHF.

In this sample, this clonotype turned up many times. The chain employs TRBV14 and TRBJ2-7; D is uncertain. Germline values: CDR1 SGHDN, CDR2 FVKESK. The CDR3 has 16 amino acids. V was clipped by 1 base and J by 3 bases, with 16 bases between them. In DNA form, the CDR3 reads TGTGCCAGCAGCCAAGTCCCCAGTGGGATCGTCTACGAGCAGTACGTC. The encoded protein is CASSQVPSGIVYEQYV.

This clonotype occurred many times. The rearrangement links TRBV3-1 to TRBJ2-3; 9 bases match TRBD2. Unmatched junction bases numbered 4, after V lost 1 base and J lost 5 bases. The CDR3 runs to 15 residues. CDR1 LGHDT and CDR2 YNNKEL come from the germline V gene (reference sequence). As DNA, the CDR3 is TGTGCCAGCAGCCAAGGATCTAGCGGGGAAGATACGCAGTATTTT. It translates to CASSQGSSGEDTQYF.

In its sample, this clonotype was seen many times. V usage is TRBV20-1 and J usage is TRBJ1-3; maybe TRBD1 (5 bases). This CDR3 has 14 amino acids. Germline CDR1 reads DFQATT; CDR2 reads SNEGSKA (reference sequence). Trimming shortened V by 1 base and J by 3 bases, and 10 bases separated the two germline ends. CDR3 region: CSARVKGLGNTIYF. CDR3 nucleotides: TGCAGTGCTAGAGTGAAGGGACTTGGAAACACCATATATTTT.

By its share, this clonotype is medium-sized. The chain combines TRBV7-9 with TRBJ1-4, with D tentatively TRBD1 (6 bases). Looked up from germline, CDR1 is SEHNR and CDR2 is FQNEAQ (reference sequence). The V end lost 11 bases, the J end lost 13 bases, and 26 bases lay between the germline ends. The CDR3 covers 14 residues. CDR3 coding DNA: TGTGCCGTACCCTACAGGGATCCCACGGAGAGACTGTTTTTT. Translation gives CAVPYRDPTERLFF.

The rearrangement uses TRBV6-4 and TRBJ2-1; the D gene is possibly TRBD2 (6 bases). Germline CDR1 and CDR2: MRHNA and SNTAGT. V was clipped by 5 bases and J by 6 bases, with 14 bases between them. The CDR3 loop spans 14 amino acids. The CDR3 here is CASSFGTSGNEQFF. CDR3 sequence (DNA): TGTGCCAGCAGTTTCGGGACTTCTGGCAATGAGCAGTTCTTC.

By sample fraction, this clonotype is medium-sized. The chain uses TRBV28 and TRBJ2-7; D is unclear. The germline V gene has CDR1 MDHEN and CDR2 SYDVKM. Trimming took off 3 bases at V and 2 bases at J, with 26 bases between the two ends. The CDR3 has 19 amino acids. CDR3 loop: CASSLELDALPLEAYEQYF. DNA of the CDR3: TGTGCCAGCAGTTTGGAATTGGACGCCCTCCCCCTAGAAGCCTACGAGCAGTACTTC.

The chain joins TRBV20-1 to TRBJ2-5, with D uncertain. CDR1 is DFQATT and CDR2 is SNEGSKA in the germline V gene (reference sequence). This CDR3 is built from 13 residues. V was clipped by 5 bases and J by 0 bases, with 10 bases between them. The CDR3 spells CSAFAVYQETQYF. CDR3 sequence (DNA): TGCAGTGCTTTCGCGGTGTACCAAGAGACCCAGTACTTC.

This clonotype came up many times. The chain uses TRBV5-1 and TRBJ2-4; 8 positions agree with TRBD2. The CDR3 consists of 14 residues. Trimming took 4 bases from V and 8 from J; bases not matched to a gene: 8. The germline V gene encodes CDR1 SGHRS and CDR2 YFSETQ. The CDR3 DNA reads TGCGCCAGCAGCCCTCAGGGGCGGGGGGACATTCAGTACTTC. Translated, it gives CASSPQGRGDIQYF.

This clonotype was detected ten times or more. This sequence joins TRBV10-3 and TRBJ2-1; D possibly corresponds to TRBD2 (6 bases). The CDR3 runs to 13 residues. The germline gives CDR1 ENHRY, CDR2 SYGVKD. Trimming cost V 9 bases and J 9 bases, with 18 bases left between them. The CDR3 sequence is CAMGPGEEVEQFF. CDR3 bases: TGTGCCATGGGCCCCGGGGAGGAGGTTGAGCAGTTCTTC.

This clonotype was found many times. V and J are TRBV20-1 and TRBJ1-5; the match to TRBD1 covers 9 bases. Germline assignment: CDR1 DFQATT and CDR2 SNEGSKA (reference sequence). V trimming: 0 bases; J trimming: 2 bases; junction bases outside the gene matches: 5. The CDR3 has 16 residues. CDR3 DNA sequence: TGCAGTGCTAGAGAGGGGACAGGGTATGGCAATCAGCCCCAGCATTTT. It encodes CSAREGTGYGNQPQHF.

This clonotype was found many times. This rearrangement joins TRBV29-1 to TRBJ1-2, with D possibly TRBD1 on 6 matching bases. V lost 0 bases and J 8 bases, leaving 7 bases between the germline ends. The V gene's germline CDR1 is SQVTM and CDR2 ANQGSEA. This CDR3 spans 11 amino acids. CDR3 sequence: CSVEEQGGYTF. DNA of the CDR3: TGCAGCGTTGAAGAACAGGGAGGCTACACCTTC.

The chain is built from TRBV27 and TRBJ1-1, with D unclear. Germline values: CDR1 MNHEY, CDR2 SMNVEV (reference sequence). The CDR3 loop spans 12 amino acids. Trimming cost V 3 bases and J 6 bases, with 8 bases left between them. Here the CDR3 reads CASSFPLSEAFF. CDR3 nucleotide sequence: TGTGCCAGCAGTTTTCCCCTCTCTGAAGCTTTCTTT.